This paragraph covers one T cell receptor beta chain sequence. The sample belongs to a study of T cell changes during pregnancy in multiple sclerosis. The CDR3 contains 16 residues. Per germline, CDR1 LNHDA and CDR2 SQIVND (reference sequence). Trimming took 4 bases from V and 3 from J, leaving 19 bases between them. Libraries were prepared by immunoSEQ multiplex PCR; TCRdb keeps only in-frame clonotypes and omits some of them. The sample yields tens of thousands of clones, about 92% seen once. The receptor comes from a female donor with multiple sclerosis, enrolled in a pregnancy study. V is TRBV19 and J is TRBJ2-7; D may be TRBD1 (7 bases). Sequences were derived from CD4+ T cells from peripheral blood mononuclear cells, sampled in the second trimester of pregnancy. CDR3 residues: CASSTLGQGGIYEQYF. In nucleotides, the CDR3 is TGTGCCAGTAGTACCTTGGGGCAGGGGGGCATCTACGAGCAGTACTTC.